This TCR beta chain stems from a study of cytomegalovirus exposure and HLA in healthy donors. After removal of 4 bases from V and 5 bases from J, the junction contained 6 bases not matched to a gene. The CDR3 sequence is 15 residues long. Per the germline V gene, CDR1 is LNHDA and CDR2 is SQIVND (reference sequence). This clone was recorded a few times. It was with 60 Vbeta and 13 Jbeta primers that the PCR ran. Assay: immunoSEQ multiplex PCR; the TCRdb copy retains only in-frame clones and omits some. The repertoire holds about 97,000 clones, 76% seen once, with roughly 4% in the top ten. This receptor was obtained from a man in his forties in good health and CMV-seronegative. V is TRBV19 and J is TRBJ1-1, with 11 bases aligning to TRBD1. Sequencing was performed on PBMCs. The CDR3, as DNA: TGTGCCAGTAGTAACGGACAGGGGGCGAGGACTGAAGCTTTCTTT. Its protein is CASSNGQGARTEAFF. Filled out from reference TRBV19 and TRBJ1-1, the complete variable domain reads DGGITQSPKYLFRKEGQNVTLSCEQNLNHDAMYWYRQDPGQGLRLIYYSQIVNDFQKGDIAEGYSVSREKKESFPLTVTSAQKNPTAFYLCASSNGQGARTEAFFGQGTRLTVV.